This T cell receptor beta chain emerged from a study of regulatory T cells in long-lasting Graves disease. Regarding time point: newly diagnosed GD, antithyroid drugs for less than 3 months. The TCR library was made from RNA that had been extracted from PBMCs in TRIzol. This clonotype was detected ten times or more. Trimming removed 3 bases at V and 1 base at J, with 7 bases between. The CDR3 has 13 residues. Germline V gene sequence: CDR1 SGHAT, CDR2 FQNNGV. Arm-PCR of CDR3 regions and iRepertoire HTBI primers were used to build TCR beta libraries. TCRdb reprocessed the multiplex PCR reads with MiXCR, giving one entry per CDR3 protein. Of 360,000 or so distinct CDR3 sequences in the sample, 15% to 20% were seen once. The sample was also reused in another study, on T cells in Graves' hyperthyroidism and ophthalmopathy. Per that study: Exclusion of patients followed from uncontrolled infection, other autoimmune disease, pregnancy or lactation.

The rearrangement uses TRBV11-2 and TRBJ2-7; D call uncertain. The source material was peripheral blood mononuclear cells (PBMCs), sampled at new diagnosis, from a patient treated with antithyroid drugs. This sequence originates from a woman aged 18-29 years with Graves disease. As DNA, the CDR3 is TGTGCCAGCAGCTTTCAACTATCCTACGAGCAGTACTTC. The encoded protein is CASSFQLSYEQYF.